This T cell receptor (beta chain) comes out of a study of molecular identifiers for immune sequencing clone quantification. Isolation of naive CD8 T cells was achieved by sorting on a CD8+CD4-CCR7+CD45RA+ phenotype. In this sample, this clonotype turned up many times. V lost 7 bases and J 0 bases, leaving 14 bases between the germline ends. Per the germline V gene, CDR1 is SGHNT and CDR2 is YYREEE (reference sequence). This CDR3 comprises 15 residues. One entry per CDR3 protein, called by TCRdb with MiXCR from the PCR reads. In the table there are a few hundred thousand distinct CDR3 sequences, roughly 24% of which are singletons.

Source material: naive CD8+ T cells from blood, with Jurkat cell RNA spiked in. This sample's subset: FACS-sorted CD8+CD4-CCR7+CD45RA+ naive T cells. This chain connects TRBV5-4 to TRBJ2-1; maybe TRBD1 (6 bases). The sequence was collected from a human donor in good health. Some libraries in this study had Jurkat cell RNA spiked in. In DNA form, the CDR3 reads TGTGCCAGCTACCAACAGGGTTCCTCCTACAATGAGCAGTTCTTC. Its protein is CASYQQGSSYNEQFF.